Each of the 25 T cell receptor beta chains below was sequenced from the same sample in a study of blood T cell repertoires in COVID-19. Assay: immunoSEQ multiplex PCR; the TCRdb copy retains only in-frame clones and omits some. The repertoire holds roughly 250,000 clones, with roughly nine tenths as singletons. The sequenced sample consisted of PBMCs or T cells enriched from blood (not recorded which). These receptors were obtained from a woman younger than 45 with acute COVID-19.

The chain employs TRBV7-9 and TRBJ1-6, with a tentative D call TRBD1 (5 bases). CDR3 length: 17 amino acids. V lost 5 bases to trimming and J lost 0 bases, with 14 bases between them. From germline, CDR1 is SEHNR and CDR2 FQNEAQ (reference sequence). The CDR3 DNA reads TGTGCCAGCAGCACCACGGGGGGGAGCTCCTATAATTCACCCCTCCACTTT. Amino acid sequence: CASSTTGGSSYNSPLHF.

This clone was observed a handful of times. This chain links TRBV7-2 with TRBJ2-2; 7 nucleotides align to TRBD2. CDR1 is SGHTA and CDR2 is FQGNSA in the germline V gene. V was clipped by 0 bases and J by 4 bases; unmatched bases: 5. This CDR3 is 16 amino acids long. Here the CDR3 reads CASSLAQRDLTGELFF. The DNA for the CDR3 is TGTGCCAGCAGCTTAGCCCAGCGGGATCTCACCGGGGAGCTGTTTTTT. Filled out from reference TRBV7-2 and TRBJ2-2, the complete variable domain reads GAGVSQSPSNKVTEKGKDVELRCDPISGHTALYWYRQSLGQGLEFLIYFQGNSAPDKSGLPSDRFSAERTGGSVSTLTIQRTQQEDSAVYLCASSLAQRDLTGELFFGEGSRLTVL.

This clone was observed once. The V call is TRBV27, the J call TRBJ1-6; unclear D gene. Trimming pared 4 bases from V and 7 bases from J, leaving 11 bases between. The CDR3 runs to 14 residues. CDR1 and CDR2 from the germline V gene are MNHEY and SMNVEV (reference sequence). The CDR3 DNA reads TGTGCCAGCAGTTCCCCGGGAATAAATTCACCCCTCCACTTT. Protein product: CASSSPGINSPLHF.

This chain joins TRBV19 and TRBJ1-3, with a possible D match to TRBD1 (5 bases). The germline V gene encodes CDR1 LNHDA and CDR2 SQIVND (reference sequence). CDR3 length: 16 amino acids. Trimming stripped 9 bases from V and 1 base from J, with 19 bases between. The CDR3 spells CASAHRPGLSGNTIYF. The CDR3 coding sequence is TGTGCCAGCGCTCACCGCCCAGGGTTGTCTGGAAACACCATATATTTT.

J is TRBJ1-2 and V is TRBV4-1; D possibly corresponds to TRBD1 (6 bases). Germline-derived CDR1 and CDR2 are MGHRA and YSYEKL. CDR3 length: 14 amino acids. V gave up 2 bases and J gave up 7 bases, with 14 bases separating them. CDR3 region: CASSQSGARLGYTF. In nucleotides, the CDR3 is TGCGCCAGCAGCCAATCAGGGGCTCGGCTTGGCTACACCTTC.

This clone was seen a single time. The chain employs TRBV4-1 and TRBJ2-5, with D possibly being TRBD2 (6 bases). The V and J ends lost 0 bases and 5 bases respectively, with 10 bases between them. The CDR3 extends over 14 amino acids. In germline, CDR1 is MGHRA, CDR2 YSYEKL. CDR3 in DNA: TGCGCCAGCAGCCAAGATAGCGGAACGGAGACCCAGTACTTC. Translated: CASSQDSGTETQYF.

In DNA form, the CDR3 reads TGTGCCAGCAGTTATACAGGGGACGAATCACCCCTCCACTTT. This sequence encodes CASSYTGDESPLHF. The chain recombines TRBV6-5 with TRBJ1-6, with 7 bases fitting TRBD1. Losses at the gene ends were 3 bases for V and 10 bases for J; bases not matched to a gene: 6. The germline gives CDR1 MNHEY, CDR2 SVGAGI. This CDR3 has 14 residues.

The rearrangement joins TRBV9 to TRBJ1-6; D not certain. The CDR3 extends over 14 amino acids. Germline loops: CDR1 SGDLS, CDR2 YYNGEE. Trimming removed 2 bases from V and 6 bases from J, with 9 bases in between. CDR3 sequence: CASSVRLANSPLHF. In nucleotides, the CDR3 is TGTGCCAGCAGCGTCAGACTTGCTAATTCACCCCTCCACTTT.

The rearrangement uses TRBV29-1 and TRBJ2-7; 9 bases are shared with TRBD1. Trimming at V came to 0 bases and at J to 3 bases, leaving 3 bases not matched to a gene. The CDR3 loop spans 14 amino acids. The V gene's germline CDR1 is SQVTM and CDR2 ANQGSEA. The CDR3 loop reads CSVEDADRGYEQYF. CDR3 sequence (DNA): TGCAGCGTTGAAGATGCGGACAGGGGCTACGAGCAGTACTTC.

This clone has only one observation. V gene TRBV28 combines with J gene TRBJ2-1; a weak D match, TRBD2 (6 bases). Germline V gene sequence: CDR1 MDHEN, CDR2 SYDVKM. V gave up 5 bases and J gave up 7 bases, with 12 bases separating them. There are 13 residues in the CDR3. The CDR3 reads CASSRGGWNEQFF. The DNA for the CDR3 is TGTGCCAGCAGTCGCGGAGGGTGGAATGAGCAGTTCTTC. Variable domain in full (rest from reference TRBV28 and TRBJ2-1): DVKVTQSSRYLVKRTGEKVFLECVQDMDHENMFWYRQDPGLGLRLIYFSYDVKMKEKGDIPEGYSVSREKKERFSLILESASTNQTSMYLCASSRGGWNEQFFGPGTRLTVL.

The chain carries TRBV29-1 and TRBJ1-1, with 7 positions matching TRBD1. The germline CDR1 and CDR2 sequences are SQVTM and ANQGSEA. There are 13 residues in the CDR3. V lost 4 bases, J lost 1 base, and 3 bases stayed unmatched. CDR3 sequence: CSVARQGNTEAFF. DNA of the CDR3: TGCAGCGTTGCGCGACAGGGGAACACTGAAGCTTTCTTT.

In nucleotides, the CDR3 is TGTGCCAGTACCCTAGCGGGAGGCAATGAGCAGTTCTTC. Translation gives CASTLAGGNEQFF. The V and J genes are TRBV6-5 and TRBJ2-1, with 11 bases lining up with TRBD2. V lost 9 bases to trimming and J lost 6 bases; unmatched junction nucleotides: 4. Germline V gene lookup returns CDR1 MNHEY and CDR2 SVGAGI. The CDR3 runs 13 residues.

This clone was observed once. The V call is TRBV10-3, the J call TRBJ1-4, with TRBD1 matching 8 bases. The germline CDR1 and CDR2 sequences are ENHRY and SYGVKD. The CDR3 extends over 14 amino acids. Germline trimming cut 4 bases from V and 4 bases from J; bases unmatched to any gene: 2. For the CDR3, the DNA is TGTGCCATCAGTGTACAGGGGGGTAATGAAAAACTGTTTTTT. Protein product: CAISVQGGNEKLFF.

The chain combines TRBV6-5 with TRBJ2-1; 9 nucleotides align to TRBD1. This CDR3 spans 14 amino acids. Per the germline V gene, CDR1 is MNHEY and CDR2 is SVGAGI. The V and J ends lost 8 bases and 3 bases, in that order; junction bases with no gene match: 5. The CDR3 DNA follows: TGTGCCAGCTCGGGACAGGGTGACTACAATGAGCAGTTCTTC. Residues: CASSGQGDYNEQFF.

CDR3 sequence: CASSRTGEGYTF. CDR3 DNA sequence: TGTGCCAGCAGCCGGACAGGGGAAGGCTACACCTTC. The rearrangement uses TRBV14 and TRBJ1-2; 9 bases align to TRBD1. V gave up 4 bases and J gave up 8 bases; unmatched junction bases: 2. The CDR3 covers 12 residues. Per germline, CDR1 SGHDN and CDR2 FVKESK.

This chain joins TRBV2 and TRBJ1-6; 8 nucleotides agree with TRBD1. Germline CDR1 is SNHLY and CDR2 is FYNNEI. Germline trimming cut 2 bases from V and 10 bases from J; bases unmatched to any gene: 7. This CDR3 has 15 amino acids. CDR3 DNA: TGTGCCAGCAGTGAATTGACAGGGGTAGGGTCACCCCTCCACTTT. Translation gives CASSELTGVGSPLHF. Together with reference TRBV2 and TRBJ1-6, the CDR3 gives the full variable domain: EPEVTQTPSHQVTQMGQEVILRCVPISNHLYFYWYRQILGQKVEFLVSFYNNEISEKSEIFDDQFSVERPDGSNFTLKIRSTKLEDSAMYFCASSELTGVGSPLHFGNGTRLTVT.

The chain employs TRBV2 and TRBJ2-7; D uncertain. V gave up 6 bases and J gave up 2 bases, with 26 bases separating them. Germline V gene data show CDR1 as SNHLY and CDR2 as FYNNEI. The CDR3 is made up of 18 amino acids. DNA of the CDR3: TGTGCCAGCAGCCCCGTTACGGCCGTATACTACCATACCTACGAGCAGTACTTC. Protein: CASSPVTAVYYHTYEQYF.

The chain links TRBV28 to TRBJ1-5, with a tentative D call TRBD1 (5 bases). Trimming took off 5 bases at V and 0 bases at J, with 8 bases between the two ends. The CDR3 covers 14 residues. Germline lookup yields CDR1 MDHEN and CDR2 SYDVKM. CDR3 coding DNA: TGTGCCAGCAGTCAGACAGATAGCAATCAGCCCCAGCATTTT. Translated: CASSQTDSNQPQHF. Supplemented by reference TRBV28 and TRBJ1-5, the full variable domain reads DVKVTQSSRYLVKRTGEKVFLECVQDMDHENMFWYRQDPGLGLRLIYFSYDVKMKEKGDIPEGYSVSREKKERFSLILESASTNQTSMYLCASSQTDSNQPQHFGDGTRLSIL.

This chain uses TRBV2 with TRBJ2-4; 7 nucleotides line up with TRBD2. CDR1 SNHLY and CDR2 FYNNEI come from the germline V gene. Germline trimming cut 6 bases from V and 0 bases from J; bases unmatched to any gene: 11. The CDR3 contains 17 residues. The DNA for the CDR3 is TGTGCCAGCAGGGACCCGGGGAGGGAAGGAGCCAAAAACATTCAGTACTTC. Amino acid sequence: CASRDPGREGAKNIQYF.

The chain recombines TRBV5-1 with TRBJ1-1; 12 bases are shared with TRBD1. CDR1 and CDR2 (germline): SGHRS, YFSETQ. The CDR3 has 16 residues. V shed 1 base, J shed 5 bases, and the junction held 6 bases outside the gene matches. CDR3 protein: CASSLSLGQGATEAFF. The CDR3 bases are TGCGCCAGCAGCTTGTCGTTGGGACAGGGGGCGACTGAAGCTTTCTTT.

This chain connects TRBV11-2 to TRBJ2-7, with 14 bases that match TRBD2. The CDR3 sequence is 17 residues long. V lost 5 bases, J lost 4 bases, and 10 bases stayed unmatched. Germline-derived CDR1 and CDR2 are SGHAT and FQNNGV. The CDR3 DNA follows: TGTGCCAGCAGCGTCGGACTAGCGGGAGGTCTTTCATACGAGCAGTACTTC. Translating it yields CASSVGLAGGLSYEQYF.

This clone was observed once. The chain is built from TRBV5-1 and TRBJ1-1, with D perhaps TRBD1 (6 bases). Germline lookup yields CDR1 SGHRS and CDR2 YFSETQ. Between the trimmed V and J ends, which lost 5 bases and 6 bases, there was a span of 17 bases. CDR3 size: 14 residues. The CDR3, as DNA: TGCGCCAGCAGTTATAGCCAGGGGAGATCTGAAGCTTTCTTT. Protein: CASSYSQGRSEAFF.

There are a few counts of this clone. The chain couples TRBV19 to TRBJ1-3; TRBD1 is a possible D gene (6 bases). V was pared by 5 bases and J by 2 bases, with 13 bases between. The CDR3 contains 15 residues. Per germline, CDR1 LNHDA and CDR2 SQIVND (reference sequence). The CDR3 region has the DNA TGTGCCAGTAGTCCAGATACAGGGACTGGAAACACCATATATTTT. Protein: CASSPDTGTGNTIYF.

The chain has TRBV4-1 and TRBJ1-6, with TRBD1 identical over 8 bases. Germline V CDR1 and CDR2: MGHRA, YSYEKL. CDR3 length equals 16 residues. Losses at the gene ends were 0 bases for V and 5 bases for J; bases not matched to a gene: 3. The CDR3 DNA follows: TGCGCCAGCAGCCAAGACCCGGACAGGGATAATTCACCCCTCCACTTT. Residues: CASSQDPDRDNSPLHF.

This sequence joins TRBV6-5 and TRBJ2-1; 14 bases line up with TRBD2. Germline V gives CDR1 MNHEY, CDR2 SVGAGI. After removal of 2 bases from V and 11 bases from J, the junction contained 5 bases not matched to a gene. This CDR3 is built from 15 residues. CDR3 amino acids: CASSYGTSGSPKQFF. CDR3 nucleotide sequence: TGTGCCAGCAGTTACGGGACTAGCGGGAGTCCAAAGCAGTTCTTC.